The 19 T cell receptor beta chains below all came from one sample that was sequenced in a study of early T cells in non-severe SARS-CoV-2 infection. TCRdb reprocessed the 5' RACE reads with MiXCR, giving one entry per CDR3 protein. The table has about 110,000 distinct CDR3 sequences, about 12% seen once. Sequenced material: whole blood. These receptors all come from an adult who was a healthcare worker with PCR-confirmed SARS-CoV-2 infection or an uninfected control (not recorded which).

V and J are TRBV20-1 and TRBJ2-1; 10 nucleotides match TRBD1. The CDR3 spans 14 residues. From germline, CDR1 is DFQATT and CDR2 SNEGSKA (reference sequence). V shed 6 bases and J 6 bases; nucleotides not matched to a gene: 8. CDR3 in amino acids: CSAGGGTGVNEQFF. CDR3 bases: TGCAGTGCGGGGGGAGGGACAGGGGTCAATGAGCAGTTCTTC.

This clonotype was detected ten times or more. An end of the junction does not agree with germline; a read error may underlie this. This chain connects TRBV12-3 or TRBV12-4 to TRBJ1-1; D remains unclear. This CDR3 comprises 8 residues. In nucleotides, the CDR3 is TGTGCCAGCAGTACTCGGCACTTT. Translated, it gives CASSTRHF.

The rearrangement links TRBV5-1 to TRBJ1-1; 12 nucleotides align to TRBD1. There are 16 residues in the CDR3. The V gene end was trimmed by 4 bases and the J gene end by 5 bases; junction bases not matched to a gene: 9. CDR1 and CDR2 (germline): SGHRS, YFSETQ. The DNA of the CDR3 is TGCGCCAGCAGCGCGGGGGGACAGGGGGCGAGAACTGAAGCTTTCTTT. Translation gives CASSAGGQGARTEAFF.

CDR3 DNA: TGCAGTGCTAGGGGAGGGGTAGTCACTGAAGCTTTCTTT. Its protein is CSARGGVVTEAFF. The genes are TRBV20-1 and TRBJ1-1, with TRBD1 as a possible D gene (5 bases). V was clipped by 3 bases and J by 4 bases, with 12 bases between them. This CDR3 contains 13 residues. Germline-derived CDR1 and CDR2 are DFQATT and SNEGSKA (reference sequence).

This clonotype occurred many times. The chain couples TRBV13 to TRBJ1-1; D is undetermined. Germline lookup yields CDR1 PRHDT and CDR2 FYEKMQ (reference sequence). The CDR3 runs to 14 residues. Trimming removed 6 bases at V and 2 bases at J, with 13 bases between. DNA for the CDR3: TGTGCCAGCAGGGAGAAAGGGAAAAACACTGAAGCTTTCTTT. This encodes CASREKGKNTEAFF.

V gene TRBV28 combines with J gene TRBJ2-7; D gene unclear. The CDR3 totals 14 residues. Deletions cut 5 bases from V and 2 bases from J, with 13 bases between. Germline CDR1 is MDHEN and CDR2 is SYDVKM. The CDR3 protein is CASSNTGSTYEQYF. In DNA, the CDR3 is TGTGCCAGCAGTAATACGGGCAGTACCTACGAGCAGTACTTC.

This clonotype was counted a few times. CDR3 nucleotide sequence: TGTGCCAGCAGTTACGGGACTCCTGGGACTGAAGCTTTCTTT. As protein: CASSYGTPGTEAFF. The rearrangement links TRBV6-2 or TRBV6-3 to TRBJ1-1; D possibly corresponds to TRBD1 (5 bases). Trimming took 2 bases from V and 5 from J, leaving 12 bases between them. The CDR3 spans 14 residues. CDR1 is MNHEY and CDR2 is SVGEGT in the germline V gene.

This clonotype occurred a few times. V usage is TRBV9 and J usage is TRBJ2-3; a possible D gene is TRBD2 (7 bases). V was shortened by 2 bases and J by 2 bases, with 12 bases between the two germline ends. Germline-derived CDR1 and CDR2 are SGDLS and YYNGEE. The CDR3 sequence is 15 residues long. In DNA, the CDR3 is TGTGCCAGCAGCGTCCGGGGGGCCGACACAGATACGCAGTATTTT. It codes for CASSVRGADTDTQYF.

The chain is built from TRBV9 and TRBJ2-7; D not certain. V gave up 3 bases and J gave up 1 base, with 8 bases separating them. This CDR3 has 13 amino acids. The germline gives CDR1 SGDLS, CDR2 YYNGEE. The chain's CDR3 is CASSATGSYEQYF. The CDR3, as DNA: TGTGCCAGCAGCGCGACCGGATCCTACGAGCAGTACTTC.

This clonotype was detected many times. V is TRBV6-5 and J is TRBJ1-5; D ambiguous. The germline CDR1 and CDR2 sequences are MNHEY and SVGAGI. This CDR3 contains 12 residues. V gave up 8 bases and J gave up 3 bases, with 8 bases separating them. CDR3 nucleotide sequence: TGTGCCAGCCGAGGGAACAATCAGCCCCAGCATTTT. Translation gives CASRGNNQPQHF.

This chain links TRBV30 with TRBJ1-4; 7 bases map to TRBD1. Germline V lookup: CDR1 GTSNPN, CDR2 SVGIG (reference sequence). The CDR3 is 13 amino acids. V lost 1 base and J lost 7; bases outside the gene matches: 3. This CDR3 reads CAWSGQGAEKLFF. The CDR3 bases are TGTGCCTGGAGTGGACAGGGTGCTGAAAAACTGTTTTTT.

This clonotype was seen at least ten times. The junction differs from germline at one of its ends, possibly a read error. The chain joins TRBV3-1 to TRBJ1-1; possible D gene TRBD1, 5 bases. CDR1 and CDR2 (germline): LGHDT, YNNKEL (reference sequence). The CDR3 totals 13 residues. CDR3 protein: CANSPPGGGEAFF. In DNA, the CDR3 is TGTGCCAACAGCCCGCCCGGGGGTGGTGAAGCTTTCTTT.

This rearrangement joins TRBV5-4 to TRBJ2-7; D remains ambiguous. The ends were cut back, 4 bases at V and 7 bases at J, with 12 bases in the middle. This CDR3 region has 12 residues. Per the germline V gene, CDR1 is SGHNT and CDR2 is YYREEE (reference sequence). The CDR3 coding sequence is TGTGCCAGCAGCCTCGGACCCTCAGAGCAGTACTTC. Its protein is CASSLGPSEQYF.

The V and J genes are TRBV29-1 and TRBJ2-1; a possible D gene is TRBD1 (6 bases). Per germline, CDR1 SQVTM and CDR2 ANQGSEA. V shed 2 bases and J shed 12 bases, with 26 bases lying between them. The CDR3 is 16 residues long. CDR3 DNA: TGCAGCGTTGAATCAGGGGCCGACCAGGTGGACCAGGGGCAGTTCTTC. Translating gives CSVESGADQVDQGQFF.

CDR3 coding DNA: TGTGCCAGCAGTTTATCGAGAGATACTGAGCAGTTCTTC. This codes for CASSLSRDTEQFF. The rearrangement joins TRBV27 to TRBJ2-1; D unresolved. The CDR3 has 13 residues. Germline V gives CDR1 MNHEY, CDR2 SMNVEV (reference sequence). The V end lost 0 bases, the J end lost 9 bases, and 9 bases lay between the germline ends.

The chain uses TRBV18 and TRBJ1-1, with D tentatively TRBD1 (5 bases). Germline CDR1 is KGHSH and CDR2 is LQKENI. This CDR3 contains 14 residues. V was shortened by 3 bases and J by 1 base, with 9 bases between the two germline ends. The CDR3, as DNA: TGTGCCAGCTCACCGGGAGGGGCGAACACTGAAGCTTTCTTT. Amino acid sequence: CASSPGGANTEAFF.

The chain couples TRBV10-1 to TRBJ2-2; 11 positions match TRBD1. The ends lost 4 bases at V and 1 base at J; junction bases unmatched: 5. The germline CDR1 and CDR2 sequences are WNHNN and SYGVQD (reference sequence). The CDR3 is 17 residues long. CDR3 bases: TGCGCCAGCAGTGGGACAGGGGGCCGCAGGAACACCGGGGAGCTGTTTTTT. It codes for CASSGTGGRRNTGELFF.

Many counts were recorded for this clonotype. The chain has TRBV29-1 and TRBJ2-2; tentative D call: TRBD2 (6 bases). The CDR3 runs to 14 residues. V was clipped by 6 bases and J by 0 bases, with 11 bases between them. Looked up from germline, CDR1 is SQVTM and CDR2 is ANQGSEA. The CDR3 sequence is CSVLGRSNTGELFF. The CDR3 DNA sequence: TGCAGCGTCTTGGGGAGGTCGAACACCGGGGAGCTGTTTTTT.

This clonotype appeared many times. The chain uses TRBV27 and TRBJ2-7; D might be TRBD1 (5 bases). CDR3 size: 14 residues. Trimming shortened V by 3 bases and J by 3 bases, and 12 bases separated the two germline ends. CDR1 MNHEY and CDR2 SMNVEV come from the germline V gene (reference sequence). The CDR3 DNA reads as TGTGCCAGCAGTTTTGGGGCAGACCGCTACGAGCAGTACTTC. Encoded protein: CASSFGADRYEQYF.